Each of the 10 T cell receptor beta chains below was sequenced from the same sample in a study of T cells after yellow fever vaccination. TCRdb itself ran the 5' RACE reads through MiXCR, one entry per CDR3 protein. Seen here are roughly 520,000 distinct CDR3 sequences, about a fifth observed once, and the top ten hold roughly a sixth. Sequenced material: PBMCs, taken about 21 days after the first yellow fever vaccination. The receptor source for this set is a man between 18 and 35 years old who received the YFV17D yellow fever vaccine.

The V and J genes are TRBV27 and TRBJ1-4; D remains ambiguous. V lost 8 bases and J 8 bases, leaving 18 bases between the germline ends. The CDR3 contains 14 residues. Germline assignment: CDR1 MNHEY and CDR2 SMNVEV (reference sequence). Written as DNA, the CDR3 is TGTGCCAGCCGCGACTTGGCCGCGGGAGAAAAACTGTTTTTT. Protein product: CASRDLAAGEKLFF. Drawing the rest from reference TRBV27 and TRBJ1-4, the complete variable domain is EAQVTQNPRYLITVTGKKLTVTCSQNMNHEYMSWYRQDPGLGLRQIYYSMNVEVTDKGDVPEGYKVSRKEKRNFPLILESPSPNQTSLYFCASRDLAAGEKLFFGSGTQLSVL.

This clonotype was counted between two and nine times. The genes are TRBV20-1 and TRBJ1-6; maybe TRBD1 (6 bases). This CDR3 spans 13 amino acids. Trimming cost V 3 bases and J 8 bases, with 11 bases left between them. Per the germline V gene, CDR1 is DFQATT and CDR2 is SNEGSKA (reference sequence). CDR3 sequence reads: CSARGAIDSPLHF. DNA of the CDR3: TGCAGTGCTAGGGGGGCGATCGATTCACCCCTCCACTTT.

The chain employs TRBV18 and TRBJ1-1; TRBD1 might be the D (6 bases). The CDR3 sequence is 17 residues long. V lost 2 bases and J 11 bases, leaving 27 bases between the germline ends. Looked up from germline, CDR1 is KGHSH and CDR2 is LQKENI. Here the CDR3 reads CASSPTGVGQPLDWAFF. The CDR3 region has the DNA TGTGCCAGCTCACCAACCGGGGTTGGACAGCCCTTAGACTGGGCTTTCTTT.

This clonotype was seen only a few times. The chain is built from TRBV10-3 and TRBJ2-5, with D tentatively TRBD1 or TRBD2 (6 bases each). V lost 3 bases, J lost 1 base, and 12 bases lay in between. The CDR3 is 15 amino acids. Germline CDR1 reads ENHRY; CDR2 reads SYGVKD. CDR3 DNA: TGTGCCATCAGTGACTCTAGGGGGGCCCAAGAGACCCAGTACTTC. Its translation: CAISDSRGAQETQYF.

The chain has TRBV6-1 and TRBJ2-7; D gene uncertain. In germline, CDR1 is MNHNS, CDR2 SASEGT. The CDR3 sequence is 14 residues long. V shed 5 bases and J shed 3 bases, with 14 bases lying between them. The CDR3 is CASSPNRYLYEQYF. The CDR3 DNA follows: TGTGCCAGCAGTCCGAACAGATACCTCTACGAGCAGTACTTC.

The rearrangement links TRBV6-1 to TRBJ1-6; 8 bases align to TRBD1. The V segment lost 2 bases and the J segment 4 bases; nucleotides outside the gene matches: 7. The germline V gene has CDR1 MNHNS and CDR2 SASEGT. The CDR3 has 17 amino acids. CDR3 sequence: CASSEFRQGLYNSPLHF. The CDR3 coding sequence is TGTGCCAGCAGTGAATTTCGACAGGGGCTTTATAATTCACCCCTCCACTTT.

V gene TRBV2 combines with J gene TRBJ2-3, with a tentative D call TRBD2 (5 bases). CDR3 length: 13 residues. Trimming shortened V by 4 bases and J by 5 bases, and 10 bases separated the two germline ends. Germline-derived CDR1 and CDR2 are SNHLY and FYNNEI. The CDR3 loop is CASSGAGGDTQYF. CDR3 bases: TGTGCCAGCAGTGGGGCCGGAGGAGATACGCAGTATTTT.

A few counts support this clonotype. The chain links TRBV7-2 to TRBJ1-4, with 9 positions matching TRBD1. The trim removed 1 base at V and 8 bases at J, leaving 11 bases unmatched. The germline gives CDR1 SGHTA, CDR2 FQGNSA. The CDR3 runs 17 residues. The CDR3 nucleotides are TGTGCCAGCAGCTTAGGTCCGATACAGGGGGCGCGAGAAAAACTGTTTTTT. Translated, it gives CASSLGPIQGAREKLFF.

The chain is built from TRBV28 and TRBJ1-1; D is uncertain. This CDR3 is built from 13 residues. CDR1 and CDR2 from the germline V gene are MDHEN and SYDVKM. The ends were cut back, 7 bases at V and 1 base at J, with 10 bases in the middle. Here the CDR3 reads CASKSTPNTEAFF. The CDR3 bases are TGTGCCAGCAAATCGACTCCGAACACTGAAGCTTTCTTT. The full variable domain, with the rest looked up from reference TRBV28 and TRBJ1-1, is DVKVTQSSRYLVKRTGEKVFLECVQDMDHENMFWYRQDPGLGLRLIYFSYDVKMKEKGDIPEGYSVSREKKERFSLILESASTNQTSMYLCASKSTPNTEAFFGQGTRLTVV.

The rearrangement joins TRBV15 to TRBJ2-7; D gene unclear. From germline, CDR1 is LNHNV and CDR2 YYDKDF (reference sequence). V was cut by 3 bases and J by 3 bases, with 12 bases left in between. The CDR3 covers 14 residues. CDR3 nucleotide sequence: TGTGCCACCAGCAGCGGCCTGTGGGGCTACGAGCAGTACGTC. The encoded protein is CATSSGLWGYEQYV.